This TCR beta chain emerged from a study of glioma-infiltrating T cells. V lost 0 bases and J lost 1, with 12 bases in between. The CDR3 extends over 16 amino acids. Germline V gene lookup returns CDR1 SGHAT and CDR2 FQDESV (reference sequence). Study-wide results and limits: Gliomas, especially low-grade, showed above-expected tissue-blood divergence; non-neoplastic patients showed below.

This clonotype was counted only a few times. Its antigen remains unknown. Using RNA template, CDR3s of TCR alpha and beta were amplified with iRepertoire arm-PCR. Tissue mRNA or PBMC total RNA, 100-400 ng, went into one-step reverse transcription and amplification. TCRdb called the multiplex PCR reads again in MiXCR, with one record for every CDR3 protein. This sample yields around 120,000 distinct CDR3 sequences, of which 24% are seen a single time; around a quarter belongs to the top ten. Sequenced material: glioma tissue, nonneoplastic brain tissue, or PBMCs (not recorded which). This TCR derives from a human donor with low-grade glioma or glioblastoma, undergoing nonglioma brain surgery, or in good health (not recorded which). V usage is TRBV11-1 and J usage is TRBJ2-5; D perhaps matches TRBD2 (6 bases). The CDR3 loop is CASSLATGLRQETQYF. The CDR3 DNA reads TGTGCCAGCAGCTTAGCGACGGGACTGCGCCAAGAGACCCAGTACTTC.